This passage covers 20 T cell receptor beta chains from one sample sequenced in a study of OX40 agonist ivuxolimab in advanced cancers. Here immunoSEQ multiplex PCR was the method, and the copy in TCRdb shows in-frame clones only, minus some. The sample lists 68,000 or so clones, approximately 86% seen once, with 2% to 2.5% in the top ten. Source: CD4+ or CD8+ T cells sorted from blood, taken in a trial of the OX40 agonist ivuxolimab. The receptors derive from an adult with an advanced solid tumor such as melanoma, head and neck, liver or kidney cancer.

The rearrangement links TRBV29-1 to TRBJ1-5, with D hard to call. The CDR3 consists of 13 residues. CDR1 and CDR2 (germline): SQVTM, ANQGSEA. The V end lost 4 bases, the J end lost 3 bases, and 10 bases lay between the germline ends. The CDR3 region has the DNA TGCAGCGTTGCTGAACGGGACAATCAGCCCCAGCATTTT. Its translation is CSVAERDNQPQHF.

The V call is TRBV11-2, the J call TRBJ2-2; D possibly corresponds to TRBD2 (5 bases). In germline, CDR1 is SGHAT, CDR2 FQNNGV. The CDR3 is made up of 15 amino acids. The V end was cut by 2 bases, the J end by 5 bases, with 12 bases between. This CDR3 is CASSLFTGWTGELFF. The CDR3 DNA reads TGTGCCAGCAGCTTATTTACGGGGTGGACCGGGGAGCTGTTTTTT.

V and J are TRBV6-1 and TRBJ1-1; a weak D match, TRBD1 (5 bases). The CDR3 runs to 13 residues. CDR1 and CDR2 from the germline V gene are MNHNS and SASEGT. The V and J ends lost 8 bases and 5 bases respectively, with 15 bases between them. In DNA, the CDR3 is TGTGCCAGCGCTCCGAGGGGTGGGACTGAAGCTTTCTTT. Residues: CASAPRGGTEAFF.

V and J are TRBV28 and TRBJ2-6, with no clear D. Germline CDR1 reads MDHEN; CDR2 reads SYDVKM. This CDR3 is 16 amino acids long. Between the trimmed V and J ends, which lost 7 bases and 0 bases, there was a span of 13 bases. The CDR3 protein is CASTMMKSSGANVLTF. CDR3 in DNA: TGTGCCAGCACCATGATGAAGAGCTCTGGGGCCAACGTCCTGACTTTC. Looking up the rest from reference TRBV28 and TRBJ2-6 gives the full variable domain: DVKVTQSSRYLVKRTGEKVFLECVQDMDHENMFWYRQDPGLGLRLIYFSYDVKMKEKGDIPEGYSVSREKKERFSLILESASTNQTSMYLCASTMMKSSGANVLTFGAGSRLTVL.

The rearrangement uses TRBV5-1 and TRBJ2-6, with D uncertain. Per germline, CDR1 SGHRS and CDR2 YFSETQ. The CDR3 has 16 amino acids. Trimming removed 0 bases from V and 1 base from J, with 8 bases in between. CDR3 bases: TGCGCCAGCAGCTTGGTAACTGGGTCTGGGGCCAACGTCCTGACTTTC. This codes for CASSLVTGSGANVLTF.

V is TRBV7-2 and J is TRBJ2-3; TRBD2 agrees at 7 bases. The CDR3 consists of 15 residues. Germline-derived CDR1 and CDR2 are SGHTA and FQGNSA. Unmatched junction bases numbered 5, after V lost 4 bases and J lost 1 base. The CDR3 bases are TGTGCCAGCAGCTACGGGACTATCCGCACAGATACGCAGTATTTT. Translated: CASSYGTIRTDTQYF. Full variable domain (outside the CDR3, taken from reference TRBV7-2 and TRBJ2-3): GAGVSQSPSNKVTEKGKDVELRCDPISGHTALYWYRQSLGQGLEFLIYFQGNSAPDKSGLPSDRFSAERTGGSVSTLTIQRTQQEDSAVYLCASSYGTIRTDTQYFGPGTRLTVL.

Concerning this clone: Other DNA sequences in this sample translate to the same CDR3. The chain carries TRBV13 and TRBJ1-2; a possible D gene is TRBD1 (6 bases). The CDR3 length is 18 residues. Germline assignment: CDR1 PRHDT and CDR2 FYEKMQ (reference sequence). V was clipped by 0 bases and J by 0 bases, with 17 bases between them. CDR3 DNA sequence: TGTGCCAGCAGCTTAGGGGGTCCCGGGACACCCGCTAACTATGGCTACACCTTC. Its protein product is CASSLGGPGTPANYGYTF.

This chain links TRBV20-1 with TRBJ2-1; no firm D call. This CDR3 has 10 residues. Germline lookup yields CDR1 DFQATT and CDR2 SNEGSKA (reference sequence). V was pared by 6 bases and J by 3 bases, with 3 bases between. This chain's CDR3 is CSAYYNEQFF. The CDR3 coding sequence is TGCAGTGCCTACTACAATGAGCAGTTCTTC.

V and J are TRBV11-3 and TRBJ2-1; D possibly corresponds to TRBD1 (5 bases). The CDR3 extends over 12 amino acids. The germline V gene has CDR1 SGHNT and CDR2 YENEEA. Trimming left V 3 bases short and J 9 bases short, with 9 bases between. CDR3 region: CASSLQRGEQFF. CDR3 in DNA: TGTGCCAGCAGCTTGCAAAGGGGTGAGCAGTTCTTC. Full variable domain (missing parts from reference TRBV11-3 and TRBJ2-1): EAGVVQSPRYKIIEKKQPVAFWCNPISGHNTLYWYLQNLGQGPELLIRYENEEAVDDSQLPKDRFSAERLKGVDSTLKIQPAELGDSAVYLCASSLQRGEQFFGPGTRLTVL.

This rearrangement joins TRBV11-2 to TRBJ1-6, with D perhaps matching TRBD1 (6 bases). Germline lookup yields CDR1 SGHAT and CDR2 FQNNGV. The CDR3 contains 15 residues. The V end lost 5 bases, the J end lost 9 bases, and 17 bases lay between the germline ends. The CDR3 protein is CASSQKRGPGSPLHF. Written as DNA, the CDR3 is TGTGCCAGCAGCCAGAAACGGGGGCCAGGTTCACCCCTCCACTTT.

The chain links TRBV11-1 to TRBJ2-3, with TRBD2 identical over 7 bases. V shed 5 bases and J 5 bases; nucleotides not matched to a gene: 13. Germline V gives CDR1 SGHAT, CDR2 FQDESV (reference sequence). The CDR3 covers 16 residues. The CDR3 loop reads CASSLRTSVLLDTQYF. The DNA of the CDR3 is TGTGCCAGCAGCCTCCGAACTAGCGTGCTGTTAGATACGCAGTATTTT.

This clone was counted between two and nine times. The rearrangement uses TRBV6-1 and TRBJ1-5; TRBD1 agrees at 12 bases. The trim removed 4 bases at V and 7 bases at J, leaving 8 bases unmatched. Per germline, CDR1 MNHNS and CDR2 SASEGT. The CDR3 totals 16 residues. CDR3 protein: CASSGPGQGALQPQHF. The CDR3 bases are TGTGCCAGCAGTGGACCGGGACAGGGGGCCTTGCAGCCCCAGCATTTT.

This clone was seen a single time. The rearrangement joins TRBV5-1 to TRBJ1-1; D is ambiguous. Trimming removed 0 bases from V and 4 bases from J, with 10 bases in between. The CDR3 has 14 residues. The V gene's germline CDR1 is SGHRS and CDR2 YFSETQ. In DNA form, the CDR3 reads TGCGCCAGCAGCTTGGGGCAGCGGGGCACTGAAGCTTTCTTT. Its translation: CASSLGQRGTEAFF.

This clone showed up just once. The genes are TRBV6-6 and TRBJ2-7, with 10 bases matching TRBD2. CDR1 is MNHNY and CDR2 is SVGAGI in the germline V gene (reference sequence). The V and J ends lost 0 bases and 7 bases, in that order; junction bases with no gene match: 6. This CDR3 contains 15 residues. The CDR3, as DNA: TGTGCCAGCAGTTACTCGCTAGCGGGAGCGAGAGAGCAGTACTTC. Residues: CASSYSLAGAREQYF.

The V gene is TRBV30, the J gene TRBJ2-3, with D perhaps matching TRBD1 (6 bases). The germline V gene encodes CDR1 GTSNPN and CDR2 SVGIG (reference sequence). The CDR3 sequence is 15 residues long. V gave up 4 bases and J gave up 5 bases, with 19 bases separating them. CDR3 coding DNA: TGTGCCTGGACGAAAAGGGGGTGGGAAAGAGATACGCAGTATTTT. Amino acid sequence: CAWTKRGWERDTQYF.

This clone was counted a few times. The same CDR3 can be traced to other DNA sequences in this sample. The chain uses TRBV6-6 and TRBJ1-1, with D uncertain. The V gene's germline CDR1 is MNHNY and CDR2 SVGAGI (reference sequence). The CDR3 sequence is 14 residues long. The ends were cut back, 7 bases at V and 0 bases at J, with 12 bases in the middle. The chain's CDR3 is CASNGRTVNTEAFF. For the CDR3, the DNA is TGTGCCAGCAACGGGAGAACAGTGAACACTGAAGCTTTCTTT.

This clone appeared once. CDR3 loop: CASSLGGIENIQYF. In nucleotides, the CDR3 is TGTGCCAGCAGCTTAGGGGGGATCGAAAACATTCAGTACTTC. V gene TRBV7-6 combines with J gene TRBJ2-4; D may be TRBD1 or TRBD2 (5 bases each). Per the germline V gene, CDR1 is SGHVS and CDR2 is FNYEAQ. Trimming shortened V by 1 base and J by 5 bases, and 9 bases separated the two germline ends. CDR3 length equals 14 residues.

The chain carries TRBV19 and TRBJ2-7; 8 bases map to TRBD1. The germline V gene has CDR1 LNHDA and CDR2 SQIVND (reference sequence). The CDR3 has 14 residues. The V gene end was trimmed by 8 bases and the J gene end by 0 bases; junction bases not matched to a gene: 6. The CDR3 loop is CASRTGGGSYEQYF. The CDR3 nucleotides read TGTGCCAGTCGAACAGGGGGAGGCTCCTACGAGCAGTACTTC.

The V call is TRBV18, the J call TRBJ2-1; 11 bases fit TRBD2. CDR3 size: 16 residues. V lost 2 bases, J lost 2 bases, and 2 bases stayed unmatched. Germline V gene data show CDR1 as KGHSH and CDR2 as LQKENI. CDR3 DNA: TGTGCCAGCTCACCAGGGACTAGCGGAACCTACAATGAGCAGTTCTTC. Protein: CASSPGTSGTYNEQFF.

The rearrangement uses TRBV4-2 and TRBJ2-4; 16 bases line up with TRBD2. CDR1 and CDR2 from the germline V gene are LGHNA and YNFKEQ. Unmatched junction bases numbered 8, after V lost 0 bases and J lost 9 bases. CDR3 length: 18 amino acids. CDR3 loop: CASSQDSGGLAGGVIQYF. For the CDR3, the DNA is TGTGCCAGCAGCCAAGATTCTGGGGGACTAGCGGGAGGGGTCATTCAGTACTTC.